This T cell receptor beta chain emerged from a study of blood T cell repertoires in COVID-19. Across the study: Whether acute or convalescent, the COVID-19 samples came from the United States, Italy and Spain. PBMCs, B-cell-depleted T cells, or T cells provided the cDNA or gDNA that made up the material.

Original data processing: How many nucleated cells were present was estimated from reference gene primer amplification. TCRdb's table, derived via immunoSEQ multiplex PCR, lists solely in-frame clones and lacks some. V and J calls and clone size are given by that table; D and trimming were obtained from the DNA. The sample carries 110,000 or so clones, 85% recorded once. The sample consisted of peripheral blood. This TCR was sampled from a human donor in a cohort sampled during active COVID-19.

This chain's CDR3 is CASSVGGAGQGNEQFF. The CDR3 coding sequence is TGTGCCAGCAGCGTAGGAGGGGCGGGACAGGGCAATGAGCAGTTCTTC. The gene calls are TRBV9 and TRBJ2-1; 9 positions agree with TRBD1. Germline V gene lookup returns CDR1 SGDLS and CDR2 YYNGEE. V lost 0 bases and J lost 6; bases outside the gene matches: 7. The CDR3 has 16 residues.